A selection of T cell receptor beta chains follows, all from one sample in a study of T cell responses to AZD1222 COVID-19 vaccine. The data were produced by immunoSEQ multiplex PCR, yet TCRdb's version contains in-frame clones alone and is incomplete. The table has fewer than 110,000 clones, around 92% seen once. The specimen was peripheral blood, collected on day 0 of AZD1222 vaccination. The receptors stem from an adult in good health. Each CDR3 is given with its conserved first and last residue. D genes are given only for firm matches. Where a row states a size, it is once, few, many or the class of an expanded clone; other rows omit it.

J: TRBJ2-2; D: -; size: -; V: TRBV19; DNA: TGTGCCAGTAGTCGAACCGAGACGTACACCGGGGAGCTGTTTTTT; CDR3: CASSRTETYTGELFF
J: TRBJ1-4; D: -; size: once; V: TRBV15; DNA: TGTGCCACCAGCAGAGATAGACGGGATAATGAAAAACTGTTTTTT; CDR3: CATSRDRRDNEKLFF
J: TRBJ2-7; D: -; size: -; V: TRBV9; DNA: TGTGCCAGCAGCGGGGACACCGTCCCCCACGAGCAGTACTTC; CDR3: CASSGDTVPHEQYF
J: TRBJ2-7; D: -; size: -; V: TRBV5-4; DNA: TGTGCCAGCAGCTTGGATCAGGTTCCCTACGAGCAGTACTTC; CDR3: CASSLDQVPYEQYF
J: TRBJ2-2; D: TRBD1; size: -; V: TRBV6-1; DNA: TGTGCCAGCAGTGATCCGCCACCGGGACAGGGGACCGGGGAGCTGTTTTTT; CDR3: CASSDPPPGQGTGELFF
J: TRBJ1-4; D: TRBD1; size: -; V: TRBV6-4; DNA: TGTGCCAGCATCCCTGTAGGGGACAGGGTGCCCTCGGGAGAAAAACTGTTTTTT; CDR3: CASIPVGDRVPSGEKLFF
J: TRBJ2-1; D: TRBD1; size: -; V: TRBV24-1; DNA: TGTGCCACCAGTGATCCGGACAGGGGGCACTACAATGAGCAGTTCTTC; CDR3: CATSDPDRGHYNEQFF
J: TRBJ2-7; D: TRBD2; size: -; V: TRBV7-2; DNA: TGTGCCAGCACCATGGGACTAGCGGGACCGACCGGATCCTACGAGCAGTACTTC; CDR3: CASTMGLAGPTGSYEQYF
J: TRBJ2-7; D: TRBD1; size: -; V: TRBV24-1; DNA: TGTGCCACCAGTGGCGACAGGGCCCACGAGCAGTACTTC; CDR3: CATSGDRAHEQYF
J: TRBJ2-5; D: -; size: -; V: TRBV30; DNA: TGTGCCTGGAGTGTTCTAGGGACCGGGGAGACCCAGTACTTC; CDR3: CAWSVLGTGETQYF
J: TRBJ2-6; D: -; size: -; V: TRBV29-1; DNA: TGCAGCGTTGGGGCTGGGGCCAACGTCCTGACTTTC; CDR3: CSVGAGANVLTF
J: TRBJ2-7; D: -; size: -; V: TRBV28; DNA: TGTGCCAGCAGTCCGCAGACCTACGAGCAGTACTTC; CDR3: CASSPQTYEQYF
J: TRBJ2-3; D: -; size: once; V: TRBV7-5; DNA: TGTGCCAGAAGCTTACCAGTCGGGCCAGCCGACCCAAAGGATACGCAGTATTTT; CDR3: CARSLPVGPADPKDTQYF
J: TRBJ1-5; D: -; size: -; V: TRBV7-2; DNA: TGTGCCAGCACCCTTAGGGGTACCAATCAGCCCCAGCATTTT; CDR3: CASTLRGTNQPQHF
J: TRBJ1-3; D: -; size: -; V: TRBV5-1; DNA: TGCGCCAGCAGCTCCAGGGAGGAGGCTGGAAACACCATATATTTT; CDR3: CASSSREEAGNTIYF
J: TRBJ1-5; D: -; size: -; V: TRBV28; DNA: TGTGCCAGCAGTTTAACGACAGATAGCAATCAGCCCCAGCATTTT; CDR3: CASSLTTDSNQPQHF
J: TRBJ2-5; D: -; size: -; V: TRBV5-1; DNA: TGCGCCAGCAGCTTGGGTTCTTCGGTACTCCAAGAGACCCAGTACTTC; CDR3: CASSLGSSVLQETQYF
J: TRBJ1-6; D: -; size: once; V: TRBV5-4; DNA: TGTGCCAGCAGCCTACGACAGCTCTATAATTCACCCCTCCACTTT; CDR3: CASSLRQLYNSPLHF
J: TRBJ1-2; D: TRBD1; size: -; V: TRBV6-5; DNA: TGTGCCAGCAGTTACTCGTGGCAGGGGGCGCGGGGCTACACCTTC; CDR3: CASSYSWQGARGYTF
J: TRBJ2-7; D: -; size: -; V: TRBV28; DNA: TGTGCCAGCAGTCCTCGCGGGTTCGAGCAGTACTTC; CDR3: CASSPRGFEQYF
J: TRBJ1-6; D: -; size: -; V: TRBV14; DNA: TGTGCCAGCAGCCAAGTAAATTCACCCCTCCACTTT; CDR3: CASSQVNSPLHF
J: TRBJ2-5; D: -; size: -; V: TRBV7-9; DNA: TGTGCCAGCAGCTTAGCGCGCCTAGGCAGGGGCCTTCAAGAGACCCAGTACTTC; CDR3: CASSLARLGRGLQETQYF
J: TRBJ1-1; D: TRBD1; size: -; V: TRBV5-1; DNA: TGCGCCAGCAGTGTTTCTGGACAGGGAGGATTAATGGACACTGAAGCTTTCTTT; CDR3: CASSVSGQGGLMDTEAFF